Below, one T cell receptor beta chain is given with its context. Treatment of the sample: randomized to nivolumab then ipilimumab (arm A) or the reverse (arm B). No patient had prior DNA-damaging chemotherapy. Germline values: CDR1 SQVTM, CDR2 ANQGSEA. This CDR3 contains 15 residues. V shed 7 bases, J shed 0 bases, and the junction held 6 bases outside the gene matches. Repertoires were generated with immunoSEQ multiplex PCR, while TCRdb's copy carries only in-frame clones and drops some. The data show 26,000 or so clones, with about 89% seen just once and 12% to 15% held by the top ten. The data derive from a study of sequential checkpoint blockade in melanoma. Study at large: Patients were randomized 1:1 to nivolumab-then-ipilimumab or ipilimumab-then-nivolumab first-line. Both treatment sequences were followed by maintenance nivolumab.

This clonotype was obtained from a human donor with melanoma. Material: CD8+ T cells sorted from blood (inferred from file names), obtained from a patient given nivolumab and ipilimumab in sequence. This chain joins TRBV29-1 and TRBJ2-7; 13 bases agree with TRBD2. CDR3 sequence reads: CSAGLAGLRSYEQYF. The DNA for the CDR3 is TGCAGCGCGGGACTAGCGGGACTCCGCTCCTACGAGCAGTACTTC.